This passage covers 29 T cell receptor beta chains from one sample sequenced in a study of blood T cells in healthy people across ages. The use of a sample-barcoded 5' primer and a J-beta primer mix characterized a second PCR of 7 to 11 cycles. TCRdb re-called the 5' RACE reads with MiXCR, one entry per CDR3 protein. Seen here are about 640,000 distinct CDR3 sequences, around 43% observed once, and the top ten hold 25% to 35%. Sequencing input: blood. The receptors were sampled from a man older than 75 in good health.

The rearrangement joins TRBV18 to TRBJ2-5; TRBD2 is a possible D gene (6 bases). The germline V gene encodes CDR1 KGHSH and CDR2 LQKENI. With 3 bases removed from V and 4 bases from J, the gap between germline ends came to 9 bases. CDR3 length equals 13 residues. The CDR3 spells CASSPRGTETQYF. For the CDR3, the DNA is TGTGCCAGCTCACCCCGGGGGACAGAGACCCAGTACTTC.

Only a few counts were recorded for this clonotype. The chain uses TRBV4-3 and TRBJ2-3; D may match TRBD1 or TRBD2 (5 bases each). Trimming cost V 0 bases and J 3 bases, with 16 bases left between them. This CDR3 has 17 residues. Germline V gives CDR1 LGHNA, CDR2 YSLEER. For the CDR3, the DNA is TGCGCCAGCAGCCAAGATAGTAGACCCGGGGCAACAGATACGCAGTATTTT. Translated, it gives CASSQDSRPGATDTQYF.

This chain connects TRBV30 to TRBJ2-5; D is unclear. Per the germline V gene, CDR1 is GTSNPN and CDR2 is SVGIG (reference sequence). V lost 3 bases and J lost 2, with 13 bases in between. This CDR3 region has 14 residues. CDR3 region: CAWSSERQQETQYF. As DNA, the CDR3 is TGTGCCTGGAGCAGTGAGCGACAACAAGAGACCCAGTACTTC.

This sequence joins TRBV9 and TRBJ2-2, with D perhaps TRBD1 (6 bases). V lost 4 bases to trimming and J lost 4 bases, with 14 bases between them. The CDR3 length is 15 residues. Germline V gene sequence: CDR1 SGDLS, CDR2 YYNGEE. CDR3 amino acids: CASSFGQGSTGELFF. In DNA form, the CDR3 reads TGTGCCAGCAGCTTCGGGCAGGGGTCCACCGGGGAGCTGTTTTTT.

This chain uses TRBV5-1 with TRBJ2-5, with D possibly being TRBD2 (6 bases). This CDR3 has 14 residues. Trimming took 1 base from V and 4 from J, leaving 11 bases between them. CDR1 SGHRS and CDR2 YFSETQ come from the germline V gene. CDR3: CASSLHPSVETQYF. Written as DNA, the CDR3 is TGCGCCAGCAGCTTGCACCCTAGCGTAGAGACCCAGTACTTC.

J is TRBJ2-1 and V is TRBV7-2; D is ambiguous. V lost 6 bases, J lost 1 base, and 13 bases lay in between. Per the germline V gene, CDR1 is SGHTA and CDR2 is FQGNSA. This CDR3 has 15 amino acids. CDR3 loop: CASSPFEESYNEQFF. The CDR3 nucleotides are TGTGCCAGCAGTCCATTCGAGGAGTCCTACAATGAGCAGTTCTTC.

This chain links TRBV7-2 with TRBJ2-7; D may be TRBD1 (6 bases). V shed 5 bases and J shed 10 bases, with 18 bases lying between them. The CDR3 loop spans 13 amino acids. Looked up from germline, CDR1 is SGHTA and CDR2 is FQGNSA. The CDR3 DNA is TGTGCCAGCAGCCCGCGAGGGGTGGGGGCCCAGTACTTC. Protein: CASSPRGVGAQYF.

This clonotype was detected a few times. V usage is TRBV4-2 and J usage is TRBJ2-1, with 11 bases aligning to TRBD2. V dropped 7 bases and J dropped 10; count of bases not matched to a gene: 3. Germline-derived CDR1 and CDR2 are LGHNA and YNFKEQ. The CDR3 has 12 residues. CDR3 protein: CASKTSGKEQFF. The CDR3 region has the DNA TGTGCCAGCAAGACTAGCGGGAAAGAGCAGTTCTTC.

Worth noting for this clonotype: A clone one base away is much larger, so this may be a read error. The CDR3 nucleotides read TGCAGCGGATTCGGGCCTGACTATGGCTACACCTTC. This gives the protein CSGFGPDYGYTF. V usage is TRBV29-1 and J usage is TRBJ1-2; D not certain. Looked up from germline, CDR1 is SQVTM and CDR2 is ANQGSEA. Trimming cost V 7 bases and J 3 bases, with 12 bases left between them. The CDR3 sequence is 12 residues long.

The chain uses TRBV27 and TRBJ1-1; D may be TRBD1 (5 bases). The CDR3 loop spans 14 amino acids. V was clipped by 6 bases and J by 1 base, with 12 bases between them. The V gene's germline CDR1 is MNHEY and CDR2 SMNVEV (reference sequence). CDR3 DNA: TGTGCCAGCAGCGCCAGGGTTCCGAACACTGAAGCTTTCTTT. It codes for CASSARVPNTEAFF.

J is TRBJ2-7 and V is TRBV18; 8 bases align to TRBD1. This CDR3 has 14 residues. V was pared by 1 base and J by 6 bases, with 5 bases of the junction left unmatched. Germline V gives CDR1 KGHSH, CDR2 LQKENI. The CDR3 sequence is CASSPLDRGVEQYF. Here the CDR3 DNA reads TGTGCCAGCTCACCACTAGACAGGGGCGTCGAGCAGTACTTC.

The J gene is TRBJ2-7, the V gene TRBV6-2 or TRBV6-3; possible D gene TRBD2, 5 bases. The germline CDR1 and CDR2 sequences are MNHEY and SVGEGT. The V end was cut by 2 bases, the J end by 6 bases, with 17 bases between. This CDR3 is 15 amino acids long. CDR3 sequence reads: CASSYAAELPGEQYF. The CDR3 DNA reads as TGTGCCAGCAGTTACGCAGCGGAGCTGCCTGGCGAGCAGTACTTC.

The chain carries TRBV7-8 and TRBJ2-7; 8 positions match TRBD1. Germline V gives CDR1 SGHVS, CDR2 FQNEAQ. The V and J ends lost 5 bases and 0 bases, in that order; junction bases with no gene match: 12. CDR3 length: 17 residues. The CDR3 DNA reads as TGTGCCAGCAGCCCAGGACAGGGCTCGACCTCCTCCTACGAGCAGTACTTC. Translated: CASSPGQGSTSSYEQYF.

The chain links TRBV19 to TRBJ2-3; 11 bases map to TRBD2. The J segment lost 3 bases and the V segment lost 4 bases, leaving 6 bases of the junction unmatched. This CDR3 has 16 residues. Per the germline V gene, CDR1 is LNHDA and CDR2 is SQIVND (reference sequence). This CDR3 is CASSTAGTSGTDTQYF. In nucleotides, the CDR3 is TGTGCCAGTAGTACGGCGGGGACTAGCGGTACAGATACGCAGTATTTT.

This clonotype was seen a few times. The chain carries TRBV20-1 and TRBJ1-2; D perhaps matches TRBD1 (5 bases). This CDR3 has 14 amino acids. Germline V lookup: CDR1 DFQATT, CDR2 SNEGSKA (reference sequence). Trimming shortened V by 6 bases and J by 4 bases, and 18 bases separated the two germline ends. The CDR3 loop reads CSAEPLGPPYGYTF. CDR3 DNA sequence: TGCAGTGCGGAGCCCCTGGGGCCTCCCTATGGCTACACCTTC.

A few counts support this clonotype. This chain uses TRBV27 with TRBJ1-2; TRBD1 might be the D (6 bases). Trimming cost V 6 bases and J 4 bases, with 12 bases left between them. Per the germline V gene, CDR1 is MNHEY and CDR2 is SMNVEV (reference sequence). The length of the CDR3 is 13 residues. CDR3 sequence reads: CASSRQVGYGYTF. The CDR3 DNA sequence: TGTGCCAGCAGCCGACAGGTTGGCTATGGCTACACCTTC.

V gene TRBV7-2 combines with J gene TRBJ2-2; the D gene is possibly TRBD2 (6 bases). Deletions cut 1 base from V and 0 bases from J, with 12 bases between. Germline V CDR1 and CDR2: SGHTA, FQGNSA. There are 17 residues in the CDR3. For the CDR3, the DNA is TGTGCCAGCAGCTTAGATCCGGCTAGCGCGAACACCGGGGAGCTGTTTTTT. Translation: CASSLDPASANTGELFF.

The CDR3 bases are TGTGCCAGCTCGGGTCAGCGGGAGCATTTTACCGGGGAGCTGTTTTTT. The encoded protein is CASSGQREHFTGELFF. V and J are TRBV7-9 and TRBJ2-2; 8 bases line up with TRBD2. This CDR3 is 16 amino acids long. Looked up from germline, CDR1 is SEHNR and CDR2 is FQNEAQ (reference sequence). V lost 8 bases and J lost 5; bases outside the gene matches: 13.

This clonotype was seen more than once but under ten times. The chain employs TRBV6-6 and TRBJ1-1, with TRBD1 identical over 7 bases. V lost 4 bases and J lost 6; bases outside the gene matches: 11. This CDR3 comprises 15 residues. Germline lookup yields CDR1 MNHNY and CDR2 SVGAGI (reference sequence). The DNA for the CDR3 is TGTGCCAGCAGTTCACAGGGGCGACCACCCTCTGAAGCTTTCTTT. It is translated as CASSSQGRPPSEAFF.

The genes are TRBV25-1 and TRBJ2-5; 7 nucleotides line up with TRBD1. The CDR3 is 14 amino acids. The V gene's germline CDR1 is MGHDK and CDR2 SYGVNS. V lost 7 bases and J lost 5; bases outside the gene matches: 10. This CDR3 reads CASNATGVAETQYF. The CDR3 DNA reads as TGTGCCAGCAACGCAACAGGGGTGGCGGAGACCCAGTACTTC.

This clonotype was recorded a few times. The V gene is TRBV19, the J gene TRBJ2-1; D not resolved. Germline V gene lookup returns CDR1 LNHDA and CDR2 SQIVND (reference sequence). The CDR3 loop spans 13 amino acids. V was clipped by 0 bases and J by 3 bases, with 3 bases between them. The CDR3 sequence is CASSIDYYNEQFF. The CDR3 nucleotides read TGTGCCAGTAGTATAGACTACTACAATGAGCAGTTCTTC. The full variable domain, in which reference TRBV19 and TRBJ2-1 provide the parts outside the CDR3, is DGGITQSPKYLFRKEGQNVTLSCEQNLNHDAMYWYRQDPGQGLRLIYYSQIVNDFQKGDIAEGYSVSREKKESFPLTVTSAQKNPTAFYLCASSIDYYNEQFFGPGTRLTVL.

This clonotype turned up a few times. The chain has TRBV28 and TRBJ2-7, with D hard to call. CDR1 is MDHEN, CDR2 SYDVKM, per germline. This CDR3 is 15 amino acids long. V lost 1 base, J lost 0 bases, and 10 bases lay in between. The CDR3 region has the DNA TGTGCCAGCAGTTTATTCGCCCCGAGCTCCTACGAGCAGTACTTC. Translated: CASSLFAPSSYEQYF.

This sequence joins TRBV6-6 and TRBJ1-2; 10 nucleotides align to TRBD1. Germline-derived CDR1 and CDR2 are MNHNY and SVGAGI (reference sequence). V shed 5 bases, J shed 7 bases, and the junction held 7 bases outside the gene matches. This CDR3 region has 14 residues. The CDR3 region is CASSATGGGGGYTF. CDR3 sequence (DNA): TGTGCCAGCAGTGCGACAGGGGGCGGAGGTGGCTACACCTTC.

The chain has TRBV7-8 and TRBJ1-6, with 7 bases matching TRBD1. V gave up 6 bases and J gave up 7 bases; unmatched junction bases: 9. This CDR3 spans 15 amino acids. Germline lookup yields CDR1 SGHVS and CDR2 FQNEAQ. The CDR3 protein is CASRPRQGRNSPLHF. The CDR3 nucleotides are TGTGCCAGCAGACCAAGACAGGGAAGGAATTCACCCCTCCACTTT. Full variable domain (missing parts from reference TRBV7-8 and TRBJ1-6): GAGVSQSPRYKVAKRGQDVALRCDPISGHVSLFWYQQALGQGPEFLTYFQNEAQLDKSGLPSDRFFAERPEGSVSTLKIQRTQQEDSAVYLCASRPRQGRNSPLHFGNGTRLTVT.

The V call is TRBV28, the J call TRBJ2-7, with 11 bases matching TRBD2. Per the germline V gene, CDR1 is MDHEN and CDR2 is SYDVKM. This CDR3 has 20 amino acids. Trimming took 1 base from V and 0 from J; bases not matched to a gene: 14. In DNA form, the CDR3 reads TGTGCCAGCAGTTTATTTCCCGGGCTAGCGGGAGGCGTAACCTCCTACGAGCAGTACTTC. Translated: CASSLFPGLAGGVTSYEQYF.

V is TRBV19 and J is TRBJ1-1, with D tentatively TRBD1 (5 bases). The V and J ends lost 5 bases and 0 bases respectively, with 16 bases between them. This CDR3 is built from 16 residues. Germline V gene lookup returns CDR1 LNHDA and CDR2 SQIVND (reference sequence). CDR3 loop: CASSWQGGIMNTEAFF. CDR3 nucleotide sequence: TGTGCCAGTAGTTGGCAGGGTGGGATTATGAACACTGAAGCTTTCTTT.

In DNA, the CDR3 is TGTGCCAGCAGTAGACAGAGATTAGATACGCAGTATTTT. Protein sequence: CASSRQRLDTQYF. The genes are TRBV12-3 or TRBV12-4 and TRBJ2-3; TRBD1 is a possible D gene (5 bases). The CDR3 loop spans 13 amino acids. The germline V and J ends were trimmed by 5 bases and 5 bases, with 11 bases remaining between them.

The CDR3 here is CASSYSGSFNNEQFF. DNA of the CDR3: TGTGCCAGCAGCTATAGCGGGAGTTTCAACAATGAGCAGTTCTTC. V gene TRBV28 combines with J gene TRBJ2-1, with TRBD2 identical over 9 bases. This CDR3 spans 15 amino acids. Looked up from germline, CDR1 is MDHEN and CDR2 is SYDVKM. V lost 6 bases and J lost 5; bases outside the gene matches: 8.

This chain joins TRBV6-2 or TRBV6-3 and TRBJ1-2; no definite D call. Trimming pared 8 bases from V and 2 bases from J, leaving 18 bases between. The CDR3 contains 15 residues. Germline V gene data show CDR1 as MNHEY and CDR2 as SVGEGT. The CDR3 is CASGSTRAGNYGYTF. Here the CDR3 DNA reads TGTGCCAGCGGTTCCACACGGGCGGGGAACTATGGCTACACCTTC.